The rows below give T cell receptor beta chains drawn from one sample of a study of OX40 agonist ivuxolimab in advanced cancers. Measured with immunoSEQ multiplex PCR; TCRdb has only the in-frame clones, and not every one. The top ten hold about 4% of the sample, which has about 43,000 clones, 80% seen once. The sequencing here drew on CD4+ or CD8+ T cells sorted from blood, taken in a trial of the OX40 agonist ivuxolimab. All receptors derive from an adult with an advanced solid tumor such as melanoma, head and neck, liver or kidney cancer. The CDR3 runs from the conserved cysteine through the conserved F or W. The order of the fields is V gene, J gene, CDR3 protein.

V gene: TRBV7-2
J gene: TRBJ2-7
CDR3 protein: CASNAGREREQYF

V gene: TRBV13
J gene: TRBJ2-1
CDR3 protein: CASSLRPRISGDEQFF

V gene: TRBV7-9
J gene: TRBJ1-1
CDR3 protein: CASSITGTGGSEAFF

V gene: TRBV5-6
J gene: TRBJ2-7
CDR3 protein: CASSFRFTTGTSYEQYF

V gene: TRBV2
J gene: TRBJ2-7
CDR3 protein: CASSEKKQYF

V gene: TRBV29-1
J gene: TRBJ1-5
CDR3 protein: CSVSRGDSNQPQHF

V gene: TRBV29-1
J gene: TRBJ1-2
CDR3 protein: CSVEVTGFYGYTF

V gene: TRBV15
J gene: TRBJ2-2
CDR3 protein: CATSPLSGDGELFF

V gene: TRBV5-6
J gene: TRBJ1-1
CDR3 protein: CASSLSSKGRDTEAFF

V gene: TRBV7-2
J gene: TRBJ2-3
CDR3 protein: CASSSFRSTDTQYF

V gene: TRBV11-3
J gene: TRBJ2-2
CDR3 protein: CASSTRSAGELFF

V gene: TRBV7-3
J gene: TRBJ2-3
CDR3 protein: CASSLLAESTDTQYF

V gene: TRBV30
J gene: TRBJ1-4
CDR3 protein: CAWRRGTDNEKLFF

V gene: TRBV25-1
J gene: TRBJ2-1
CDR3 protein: CASSNIMGGREQFF

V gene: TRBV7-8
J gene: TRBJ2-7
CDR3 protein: CASSPLAGGSSYEQYF

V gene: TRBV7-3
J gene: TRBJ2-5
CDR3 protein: CASSQGAGETQYF